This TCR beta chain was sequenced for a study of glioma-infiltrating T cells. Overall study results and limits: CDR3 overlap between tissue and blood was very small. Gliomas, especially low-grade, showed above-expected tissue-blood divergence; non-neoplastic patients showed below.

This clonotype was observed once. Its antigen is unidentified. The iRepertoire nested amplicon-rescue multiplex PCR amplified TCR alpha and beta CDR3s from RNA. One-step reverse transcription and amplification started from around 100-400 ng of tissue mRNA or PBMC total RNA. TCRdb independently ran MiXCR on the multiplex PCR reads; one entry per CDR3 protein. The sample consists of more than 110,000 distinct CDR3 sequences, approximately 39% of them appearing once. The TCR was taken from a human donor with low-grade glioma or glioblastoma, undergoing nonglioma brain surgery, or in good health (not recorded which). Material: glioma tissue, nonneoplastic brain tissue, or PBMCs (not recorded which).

Written as DNA, the CDR3 is TGTGCCAGCAGTTTAGAGGGATTTGCGAGTGGCTACACCTTC. The encoded protein is CASSLEGFASGYTF. The chain is built from TRBV27 and TRBJ1-2; unclear D gene. Trimming removed 2 bases from V and 7 bases from J, with 14 bases in between. Germline CDR1 is MNHEY and CDR2 is SMNVEV (reference sequence). This CDR3 has 14 residues.